Below are 32 T cell receptor beta chains sequenced from a single sample in a study of beta chain features in type 1 diabetes. Expressed TCRB transcripts were sequenced because the isolated RNA had all been reverse transcribed beforehand. Sequencing was performed with immunoSEQ multiplex PCR; in TCRdb, only in-frame clones are kept and a portion is missing. Here the sample spans roughly 300,000 clones, less than 10% being singletons. Source material: central memory CD4+ T cells from blood. The receptors shown here come from a woman younger than 30 in good health.

This clone has a handful of counts. This chain joins TRBV27 and TRBJ1-5; the D gene is possibly TRBD1 (6 bases). Per germline, CDR1 MNHEY and CDR2 SMNVEV (reference sequence). The CDR3 has 16 residues. V shed 2 bases and J shed 5 bases, with 16 bases lying between them. CDR3: CASSLRPTGRDQPQHF. DNA for the CDR3: TGTGCCAGCAGTTTACGACCAACAGGGAGGGATCAGCCCCAGCATTTT.

This clone turned up a few times. This chain links TRBV5-1 with TRBJ2-1, with 9 nucleotides matching TRBD2. Germline V gene lookup returns CDR1 SGHRS and CDR2 YFSETQ. After removal of 3 bases from V and 5 bases from J, the junction contained 6 bases not matched to a gene. This CDR3 has 15 amino acids. The chain's CDR3 is CASSSLAGSNNEQFF. The DNA of the CDR3 is TGCGCCAGCAGCTCACTAGCGGGTAGTAACAATGAGCAGTTCTTC.

This chain connects TRBV2 to TRBJ1-6; D unresolved. V was clipped by 3 bases and J by 0 bases, with 6 bases between them. The CDR3 extends over 15 amino acids. CDR1 and CDR2 from the germline V gene are SNHLY and FYNNEI. CDR3 region: CASSEASSYNSPLHF. For the CDR3, the DNA is TGTGCCAGCAGTGAGGCCAGCTCCTATAATTCACCCCTCCACTTT.

This clone has just a few counts. The rearrangement links TRBV4-2 to TRBJ2-5, with D tentatively TRBD1 or TRBD2 (5 bases each). V lost 1 base to trimming and J lost 1 base, with 13 bases between them. Germline V CDR1 and CDR2: LGHNA, YNFKEQ. CDR3 length: 16 residues. The CDR3 DNA follows: TGTGCCAGCAGCCAAGCCGGACACGGACTCCAAGAGACCCAGTACTTC. It is translated as CASSQAGHGLQETQYF.

There are a few counts of this clone. This chain uses TRBV9 with TRBJ1-5; D remains unclear. Germline V CDR1 and CDR2: SGDLS, YYNGEE. Trimming removed 0 bases at V and 2 bases at J, with 12 bases between. The CDR3 length is 16 residues. The CDR3 coding sequence is TGTGCCAGCAGCGTAGGTGAAGGCTCGGGCAATCAGCCCCAGCATTTT. Its protein is CASSVGEGSGNQPQHF.

The J gene is TRBJ1-1, the V gene TRBV28, with a tentative D call TRBD1 (5 bases). This CDR3 is built from 16 residues. V was pared by 4 bases and J by 0 bases, with 15 bases between. Germline V gene sequence: CDR1 MDHEN, CDR2 SYDVKM. CDR3 amino acids: CASSSPSGSMNTEAFF. In nucleotides, the CDR3 is TGTGCCAGCAGTTCCCCCTCAGGGAGCATGAACACTGAAGCTTTCTTT.

The CDR3 region is CASSYGGTTYEQYF. The CDR3 region has the DNA TGTGCCAGCAGTTACGGCGGGACAACCTACGAGCAGTACTTC. V is TRBV6-6 and J is TRBJ2-7, with D possibly called TRBD1 or TRBD2 (6 bases each). The length of the CDR3 is 14 residues. Trimming stripped 2 bases from V and 2 bases from J, with 10 bases between. Germline V gene lookup returns CDR1 MNHNY and CDR2 SVGAGI (reference sequence).

The V call is TRBV7-2, the J call TRBJ2-7; 8 bases agree with TRBD1. V lost 2 bases, J lost 7 bases, and 10 bases stayed unmatched. CDR1 is SGHTA and CDR2 is FQGNSA in the germline V gene. The CDR3 runs to 15 residues. DNA of the CDR3: TGTGCCAGCAGCTTATGGCGGGACAGGCCCTTGGAGCAGTACTTC. Amino acid sequence: CASSLWRDRPLEQYF.

This clone was detected a few times. The CDR3 DNA reads as TGTGCCAGCAGCTCCCACTCCGGGAGTGGGAATGAGCAGTTCTTC. It yields the protein CASSSHSGSGNEQFF. This chain uses TRBV5-4 with TRBJ2-1; TRBD2 might be the D (6 bases). Germline CDR1 is SGHNT and CDR2 is YYREEE (reference sequence). Trimming took 3 bases from V and 7 from J, leaving 17 bases between them. This CDR3 comprises 15 residues.

This clone showed up just a few times. J is TRBJ2-6 and V is TRBV7-6; D is ambiguous. V lost 1 base, J lost 3 bases, and 7 bases lay in between. The germline V gene encodes CDR1 SGHVS and CDR2 FNYEAQ. CDR3 length equals 15 residues. This CDR3 reads CASSLGGHGANVLTF. In nucleotides, the CDR3 is TGTGCCAGCAGCTTAGGTGGGCATGGGGCCAACGTCCTGACTTTC.

V is TRBV5-1 and J is TRBJ1-5, with D possibly being TRBD1 (5 bases). Germline V CDR1 and CDR2: SGHRS, YFSETQ. The CDR3 is 14 residues long. V shed 4 bases and J shed 7 bases, with 15 bases lying between them. CDR3 loop: CASSPGGGGQPQHF. The DNA for the CDR3 is TGCGCCAGCAGCCCTGGGGGTGGCGGGCAGCCCCAGCATTTT. Full variable domain (rest looked up from reference TRBV5-1 and TRBJ1-5): KAGVTQTPRYLIKTRGQQVTLSCSPISGHRSVSWYQQTPGQGLQFLFEYFSETQRNKGNFPGRFSGRQFSNSRSEMNVSTLELGDSALYLCASSPGGGGQPQHFGDGTRLSIL.

The chain joins TRBV19 to TRBJ2-7; TRBD1 aligns across 10 bases. This CDR3 is 12 amino acids long. With 10 bases clipped from V and 5 bases from J, the junction kept 5 bases outside the gene matches. From germline, CDR1 is LNHDA and CDR2 SQIVND (reference sequence). The CDR3 sequence is CAKGTGDDEQYF. The CDR3 DNA sequence: TGTGCCAAAGGGACAGGGGACGACGAGCAGTACTTC. Full variable domain (remainder filled in from reference TRBV19 and TRBJ2-7): DGGITQSPKYLFRKEGQNVTLSCEQNLNHDAMYWYRQDPGQGLRLIYYSQIVNDFQKGDIAEGYSVSREKKESFPLTVTSAQKNPTAFYLCAKGTGDDEQYFGPGTRLTVT.

This clone has more than one count but fewer than ten. The chain uses TRBV7-2 and TRBJ1-1; D remains unclear. In germline, CDR1 is SGHTA, CDR2 FQGNSA. CDR3 size: 10 residues. Trimming took off 5 bases at V and 5 bases at J, with 3 bases between the two ends. CDR3 region: CASSLTEAFF. The CDR3, as DNA: TGTGCCAGCAGCCTAACTGAAGCTTTCTTT.

This clone was recorded a few times. The chain carries TRBV5-4 and TRBJ2-1, with D perhaps TRBD1 or TRBD2 (5 bases each). Per the germline V gene, CDR1 is SGHNT and CDR2 is YYREEE (reference sequence). The length of the CDR3 is 15 residues. Trimming took 1 base from V and 4 from J, leaving 12 bases between them. The CDR3 DNA is TGTGCCAGCAGCTTGCTCTCGGGACCGTACAATGAGCAGTTCTTC. Amino acids: CASSLLSGPYNEQFF.

This clone was seen more than once but under ten times. Other DNA sequences from this sample encode an identical CDR3 as well. The chain joins TRBV29-1 to TRBJ2-6; D may correspond to TRBD1 or TRBD2 (5 bases each). The V end was cut by 5 bases, the J end by 0 bases, with 8 bases between. The CDR3 length is 14 residues. Germline CDR1 reads SQVTM; CDR2 reads ANQGSEA. CDR3 loop: CSVRGGSGANVLTF. The CDR3 region has the DNA TGCAGCGTTCGGGGCGGCTCTGGGGCCAACGTCCTGACTTTC.

This clone was seen a few times. This sequence joins TRBV19 and TRBJ1-5; possible D gene TRBD1, 5 bases. With 4 bases removed from V and 3 bases from J, the gap between germline ends came to 10 bases. In germline, CDR1 is LNHDA, CDR2 SQIVND (reference sequence). The CDR3 consists of 14 residues. DNA of the CDR3: TGTGCCAGTAGTAACTACAGGTACAATCAGCCCCAGCATTTT. This sequence encodes CASSNYRYNQPQHF. The variable domain in full, with the rest retrieved from reference TRBV19 and TRBJ1-5, is DGGITQSPKYLFRKEGQNVTLSCEQNLNHDAMYWYRQDPGQGLRLIYYSQIVNDFQKGDIAEGYSVSREKKESFPLTVTSAQKNPTAFYLCASSNYRYNQPQHFGDGTRLSIL.

A few counts support this clone. This chain links TRBV11-2 with TRBJ2-5; 9 nucleotides match TRBD2. J gave up 5 bases and V 1 base, and 8 bases lay outside the gene matches. The CDR3 runs to 16 residues. Germline CDR1 reads SGHAT; CDR2 reads FQNNGV. The CDR3 loop reads CASSLATLAGVETQYF. The CDR3 nucleotides read TGTGCCAGCAGCTTAGCGACATTAGCGGGAGTTGAGACCCAGTACTTC.

This clone showed up just a few times. This chain uses TRBV5-6 with TRBJ1-4; tentative D call: TRBD1 (5 bases). There are 14 residues in the CDR3. The V end was cut by 2 bases, the J end by 9 bases, with 14 bases between. Germline V lookup: CDR1 SGHDT, CDR2 YYEEEE. The CDR3 region has the DNA TGTGCCAGCAGCTTAGACAGCGCCAGCCAAAAACTGTTTTTT. This encodes CASSLDSASQKLFF.

The sample holds a few counts of this clone. The rearrangement links TRBV2 to TRBJ1-1, with 8 bases lining up with TRBD1. The V segment lost 6 bases and the J segment 4 bases; nucleotides outside the gene matches: 4. The germline gives CDR1 SNHLY, CDR2 FYNNEI. This CDR3 is 13 amino acids long. CDR3 nucleotide sequence: TGTGCCAGCAGGACTACAGGGGGCACTGAAGCTTTCTTT. Its translation: CASRTTGGTEAFF.

CDR3 in DNA: TGTGCCAGCTCACCCCGGGACGATCAGCCCCAGCATTTT. It is translated as CASSPRDDQPQHF. The V call is TRBV18, the J call TRBJ1-5; tentatively, D is TRBD1 (5 bases). Trimming removed 3 bases from V and 5 bases from J, with 8 bases in between. The CDR3 runs 13 residues. In germline, CDR1 is KGHSH, CDR2 LQKENI.

This clone was observed a handful of times. This chain links TRBV28 with TRBJ2-1; the D gene is possibly TRBD1 (6 bases). The V end was cut by 0 bases, the J end by 7 bases, with 16 bases between. This CDR3 spans 16 amino acids. Germline assignment: CDR1 MDHEN and CDR2 SYDVKM. This CDR3 is CASSLWGATNRNEQFF. The DNA of the CDR3 is TGTGCCAGCAGTTTATGGGGGGCTACCAATAGGAATGAGCAGTTCTTC.

The chain carries TRBV14 and TRBJ1-2, with TRBD1 identical over 9 bases. The germline CDR1 and CDR2 sequences are SGHDN and FVKESK. The CDR3 is made up of 13 amino acids. With 5 bases clipped from V and 8 bases from J, the junction kept 6 bases outside the gene matches. CDR3 in DNA: TGTGCCAGCAGCTCCCGGACAGGGGACGGCTACACCTTC. Amino acids: CASSSRTGDGYTF.

The chain has TRBV6-5 and TRBJ2-1; D call uncertain. CDR3 length: 14 amino acids. CDR1 and CDR2 (germline): MNHEY, SVGAGI. The germline V and J ends were trimmed by 2 bases and 1 base, with 6 bases remaining between them. The CDR3 nucleotides are TGTGCCAGCAGTTACAGCACATCCTACAATGAGCAGTTCTTC. Protein: CASSYSTSYNEQFF.

Concerning this clone itself: The sample contains more than one DNA sequence encoding this CDR3. The rearrangement links TRBV5-4 to TRBJ1-2, with 9 bases fitting TRBD1. Germline V gene lookup returns CDR1 SGHNT and CDR2 YYREEE (reference sequence). The V gene end was trimmed by 4 bases and the J gene end by 7 bases; junction bases not matched to a gene: 20. The CDR3 covers 18 residues. The CDR3 sequence: CASSTGQGISTTGGGYTF. CDR3 nucleotide sequence: TGTGCCAGCAGCACGGGACAGGGTATTTCTACGACCGGGGGTGGCTACACCTTC. Drawing the rest from reference TRBV5-4 and TRBJ1-2, the complete variable domain is ETGVTQSPTHLIKTRGQQVTLRCSSQSGHNTVSWYQQALGQGPQFIFQYYREEENGRGNFPPRFSGLQFPNYSSELNVNALELDDSALYLCASSTGQGISTTGGGYTFGSGTRLTVV.

The chain has TRBV29-1 and TRBJ1-2; 8 positions agree with TRBD1. V shed 7 bases and J 8 bases; nucleotides not matched to a gene: 6. CDR1 and CDR2 from the germline V gene are SQVTM and ANQGSEA. The CDR3 totals 11 residues. The CDR3 DNA reads TGCAGCGCATCGACAGGGGCCGGCTACACCTTC. Its protein product is CSASTGAGYTF.

This chain connects TRBV10-3 to TRBJ2-5, with a tentative D call TRBD1 (5 bases). V lost 8 bases and J 4 bases, leaving 11 bases between the germline ends. The CDR3 is made up of 12 amino acids. CDR1 ENHRY and CDR2 SYGVKD come from the germline V gene. Here the CDR3 DNA reads TGTGCCATCTCGGACACGCGAGAGACCCAGTACTTC. Translation: CAISDTRETQYF.

At least ten counts were recorded for this clone. The chain couples TRBV7-3 to TRBJ2-1; the D gene is possibly TRBD2 (5 bases). The CDR3 consists of 14 residues. Trimming pared 1 base from V and 7 bases from J, leaving 11 bases between. The germline gives CDR1 SGHTA, CDR2 FQGTGA. The CDR3 DNA follows: TGTGCCAGCAGCTTAAATGAGGGTTGGAATGAGCAGTTCTTC. Encoded protein: CASSLNEGWNEQFF. Full variable domain (missing parts from reference TRBV7-3 and TRBJ2-1): GAGVSQTPSNKVTEKGKYVELRCDPISGHTALYWYRQSLGQGPEFLIYFQGTGAADDSGLPNDRFFAVRPEGSVSTLKIQRTERGDSAVYLCASSLNEGWNEQFFGPGTRLTVL.

A few counts support this clone. The V call is TRBV6-5, the J call TRBJ1-5; D not certain. The CDR3 loop spans 11 amino acids. Trimming removed 6 bases from V and 4 bases from J, with 4 bases in between. Germline-derived CDR1 and CDR2 are MNHEY and SVGAGI. CDR3: CASRLNQPQHF. The CDR3, as DNA: TGTGCCAGCAGATTAAATCAGCCCCAGCATTTT.

This clone has a handful of counts. The rearrangement joins TRBV18 to TRBJ2-5; 7 nucleotides line up with TRBD1. This CDR3 has 16 residues. V shed 3 bases and J 4 bases; nucleotides not matched to a gene: 11. CDR1 is KGHSH, CDR2 LQKENI, per germline. CDR3 loop: CASSPVVRQGRETQYF. The CDR3 DNA reads TGTGCCAGCTCACCCGTCGTCCGACAGGGCAGAGAGACCCAGTACTTC.

The rearrangement joins TRBV7-8 to TRBJ2-3; no clear D. The CDR3 runs 14 residues. Trimming stripped 5 bases from V and 6 bases from J, with 15 bases between. CDR1 SGHVS and CDR2 FQNEAQ come from the germline V gene. CDR3: CASSPARPRDTQYF. DNA for the CDR3: TGTGCCAGCAGCCCTGCGAGACCTCGCGATACGCAGTATTTT.

This clone was counted many times. This chain links TRBV11-2 with TRBJ2-1; D unclear. The V gene lost 2 bases and the J gene lost 6 bases, with 11 bases spanning the gap. The CDR3 is made up of 14 amino acids. The germline CDR1 and CDR2 sequences are SGHAT and FQNNGV. CDR3: CASSLQRSSNEQFF. The CDR3 nucleotides are TGTGCCAGCAGCTTACAACGCTCATCCAATGAGCAGTTCTTC.

There are a few counts of this clone. The rearrangement links TRBV6-1 to TRBJ1-5; no reliable D call. CDR1 is MNHNS and CDR2 is SASEGT in the germline V gene. V was pared by 7 bases and J by 0 bases, with 1 base between. The CDR3 runs to 11 residues. The CDR3 loop is CASNSNQPQHF. CDR3 bases: TGTGCCAGCAATAGCAATCAGCCCCAGCATTTT.